This T cell receptor (beta chain) was recovered during a study of Graves' ophthalmopathy and Graves' hyperthyroidism. There are many counts of this clonotype. For repertoire sequencing, the TCR beta CDR3 regions were amplified from RNA transcripts. In the first round, RT-PCR was carried out with HTBI primers, and a multiplex PCR formed the second round. TCRdb used MiXCR to reprocess the multiplex PCR reads, holding one entry per CDR3 protein. The sample shows around 660,000 distinct CDR3 sequences, just over 40% of them seen only once. The CDR3 length is 15 residues. Trimming stripped 8 bases from V and 3 bases from J, with 19 bases between. Germline V lookup: CDR1 SNHLY, CDR2 FYNNEI.

V is TRBV2 and J is TRBJ1-1; D is perhaps TRBD1 (5 bases). The clonotype was recovered from an adult man with Graves' ophthalmopathy. The sample was peripheral blood. CDR3 DNA: TGTGCCAGCCGAGAATCGGCAGGGAAGGACACTGAAGCTTTCTTT. This gives the protein CASRESAGKDTEAFF.